One and the same sample provided the 27 T cell receptor beta chains below, sequenced in a study of PD-1 blockade in mismatch repair-deficient tumors. TCRdb's copy holds only in-frame clones and misses some; the assay was immunoSEQ multiplex PCR. Seen here are some 130,000 clones, approximately 91% observed once, and the top ten hold 12%. The starting material was peripheral blood, obtained approximately 73 weeks after starting pembrolizumab. The receptor source for this set is an adult with mismatch repair-deficient cancer.

This rearrangement joins TRBV4-1 to TRBJ2-7; maybe TRBD2 (6 bases). This CDR3 contains 14 residues. Germline V CDR1 and CDR2: MGHRA, YSYEKL. Deletions cut 1 base from V and 5 bases from J, with 12 bases between. The CDR3: CASSQVQGGNEQYF. The CDR3 nucleotides are TGCGCCAGCAGCCAAGTGCAGGGCGGGAACGAGCAGTACTTC.

Here the CDR3 reads CASSAAGQGLLNEQFF. In DNA, the CDR3 is TGTGCCAGCAGCGCCGCGGGACAGGGACTTCTCAATGAGCAGTTCTTC. The rearrangement links TRBV21-1 to TRBJ2-1; TRBD1, the table's D call, was not compared with the DNA. TRBV21-1 is assigned pseudogene status. This CDR3 is built from 16 residues.

This chain uses TRBV4-1 with TRBJ2-2; 9 nucleotides line up with TRBD2. CDR3 size: 14 residues. V shed 4 bases, J shed 4 bases, and the junction held 1 base outside the gene matches. CDR1 and CDR2 (germline): MGHRA, YSYEKL. CDR3 sequence (DNA): TGCGCCAGCAGCCGGACTAGCGTCACCGGGGAGCTGTTTTTT. It encodes CASSRTSVTGELFF.

This chain connects TRBV7-3 to TRBJ2-3, with unresolved D. Between the trimmed V and J ends, which lost 2 bases and 6 bases, there was a span of 12 bases. CDR3 length: 14 amino acids. Germline CDR1 SGHTA, CDR2 FQGTGA. The CDR3 nucleotides are TGTGCCAGCAGCTTAGTATTGGGCTCTGATACGCAGTATTTT. Amino acid sequence: CASSLVLGSDTQYF.

The V call is TRBV7-9, the J call TRBJ2-6; 9 nucleotides match TRBD1. Germline CDR1 reads SEHNR; CDR2 reads FQNEAQ (reference sequence). The CDR3 covers 17 residues. The junction had 4 bases not matched to a gene; V was cut back by 1 base and J by 3 bases. CDR3 sequence: CASSLDRGLDGANVLTF. CDR3 nucleotide sequence: TGTGCCAGCAGCTTAGACAGGGGGCTAGATGGGGCCAACGTCCTGACTTTC.

The chain uses TRBV4-1 and TRBJ2-5; possible D gene TRBD1, 6 bases. The germline CDR1 and CDR2 sequences are MGHRA and YSYEKL. Between the trimmed V and J ends, which lost 5 bases and 5 bases, there was a span of 15 bases. The CDR3 is made up of 14 amino acids. In DNA, the CDR3 is TGCGCCAGCAGCTCCCCAGGGGTATGGGAGACCCAGTACTTC. Translating it yields CASSSPGVWETQYF.

This clone was picked up one time. The chain employs TRBV10-1 and TRBJ2-1, with 10 bases fitting TRBD2. With 5 bases clipped from V and 1 base from J, the junction kept 5 bases outside the gene matches. The CDR3 consists of 16 residues. Germline values: CDR1 WNHNN, CDR2 SYGVQD (reference sequence). The CDR3 region has the DNA TGCGCCAGCAGTCCCTCAGCGGGAGGGTCCTACAATGAGCAGTTCTTC. As protein: CASSPSAGGSYNEQFF.

The genes are TRBV2 and TRBJ1-6, with D uncertain. The V gene's germline CDR1 is SNHLY and CDR2 FYNNEI. The V and J ends lost 6 bases and 0 bases respectively, with 12 bases between them. This CDR3 is built from 16 residues. CDR3 sequence reads: CASSAPTISYNSPLHF. The CDR3 coding sequence is TGTGCCAGCAGCGCACCTACTATCTCCTATAATTCACCCCTCCACTTT. Complete variable domain (other parts from reference TRBV2 and TRBJ1-6): EPEVTQTPSHQVTQMGQEVILRCVPISNHLYFYWYRQILGQKVEFLVSFYNNEISEKSEIFDDQFSVERPDGSNFTLKIRSTKLEDSAMYFCASSAPTISYNSPLHFGNGTRLTVT.

This clone has only a few counts. This chain uses TRBV7-2 with TRBJ1-5; 10 bases map to TRBD1. The CDR3 runs 15 residues. CDR1 SGHTA and CDR2 FQGNSA come from the germline V gene. After removal of 4 bases from V and 4 bases from J, the junction contained 4 bases not matched to a gene. This chain's CDR3 is CASSSWTGGNQPQHF. In DNA form, the CDR3 reads TGTGCCAGCAGCTCCTGGACAGGGGGGAATCAGCCCCAGCATTTT.

The genes are TRBV27 and TRBJ2-6; D remains ambiguous. The germline CDR1 and CDR2 sequences are MNHEY and SMNVEV (reference sequence). The CDR3 spans 14 residues. V lost 3 bases and J lost 0, with 3 bases in between. DNA of the CDR3: TGTGCCAGCAGTTTCCTCTCTGGGGCCAACGTCCTGACTTTC. Its translation is CASSFLSGANVLTF.

The rearrangement joins TRBV5-5 to TRBJ2-7, with no clear D. CDR1 is SGHKS and CDR2 is YYEKEE in the germline V gene (reference sequence). The ends were cut back, 0 bases at V and 4 bases at J, with 11 bases in the middle. CDR3 size: 14 residues. Written as DNA, the CDR3 is TGTGCCAGCAGCTTGGCCGTTACGGTTTACGAGCAGTACTTC. Its protein is CASSLAVTVYEQYF.

The J gene is TRBJ2-7, the V gene TRBV19; no clear D gene. V gave up 1 base and J gave up 7 bases, with 14 bases separating them. The germline V gene encodes CDR1 LNHDA and CDR2 SQIVND (reference sequence). The CDR3 loop spans 14 amino acids. The CDR3 DNA reads as TGTGCCAGTAGTATAGCTGGACGTCCTACGGAGCAGTACTTC. Translated, it gives CASSIAGRPTEQYF.

V and J are TRBV28 and TRBJ2-7; tentatively, D is TRBD1 or TRBD2 (5 bases each). The CDR3 sequence is 14 residues long. Trimming left V 3 bases short and J 6 bases short, with 15 bases between. Germline assignment: CDR1 MDHEN and CDR2 SYDVKM. The CDR3 here is CASSLGESPPEQYF. In DNA form, the CDR3 reads TGTGCCAGCAGTTTGGGGGAGTCCCCCCCCGAGCAGTACTTC.

The chain has TRBV27 and TRBJ2-7; D is possibly TRBD1 (5 bases). The CDR3 sequence is 15 residues long. The germline V gene encodes CDR1 MNHEY and CDR2 SMNVEV (reference sequence). The V and J ends lost 0 bases and 3 bases respectively, with 12 bases between them. Here the CDR3 DNA reads TGTGCCAGCAGTTTATCATCAGGGATGAGCTACGAGCAGTACTTC. This gives the protein CASSLSSGMSYEQYF.

The chain carries TRBV10-3 and TRBJ2-5; D possibly corresponds to TRBD1 (6 bases). This CDR3 contains 16 residues. CDR1 is ENHRY and CDR2 is SYGVKD in the germline V gene. V was trimmed by 0 bases and J by 5 bases, leaving 16 bases between them. CDR3 protein: CAISESIYGGSETQYF. CDR3 DNA sequence: TGTGCCATCAGTGAGTCGATTTATGGGGGCAGCGAGACCCAGTACTTC.

The rearrangement links TRBV11-2 to TRBJ2-2; D is undetermined. This CDR3 has 15 residues. With 1 base removed from V and 0 bases from J, the gap between germline ends came to 6 bases. Germline CDR1 is SGHAT and CDR2 is FQNNGV. The CDR3, as DNA: TGTGCCAGCAGCTTAGGGGTAACGAACACCGGGGAGCTGTTTTTT. It yields the protein CASSLGVTNTGELFF.

DNA of the CDR3: TGTGCCAGCAGCCACGTCCCGGACGGGGATAACTATGGCTACACCTTC. This gives the protein CASSHVPDGDNYGYTF. The rearrangement uses TRBV13 and TRBJ1-2; D uncertain. Germline-derived CDR1 and CDR2 are PRHDT and FYEKMQ (reference sequence). V was trimmed by 5 bases and J by 1 base, leaving 17 bases between them. This CDR3 has 16 amino acids.

The V call is TRBV19, the J call TRBJ1-2; D is perhaps TRBD1 (6 bases). The germline gives CDR1 LNHDA, CDR2 SQIVND (reference sequence). This CDR3 has 14 amino acids. The V end lost 6 bases, the J end lost 4 bases, and 15 bases lay between the germline ends. The CDR3 region has the DNA TGTGCCAGTAGGGAACAGGGTATCGGCTATGGCTACACCTTC. This translates into CASREQGIGYGYTF.

The rearrangement uses TRBV5-1 and TRBJ1-1; possible D gene TRBD1, 5 bases. The CDR3 spans 13 residues. The germline CDR1 and CDR2 sequences are SGHRS and YFSETQ. V lost 4 bases and J lost 0, with 7 bases in between. The CDR3 here is CASSKGMNTEAFF. In DNA form, the CDR3 reads TGCGCCAGCAGCAAGGGGATGAACACTGAAGCTTTCTTT.

In the case of this clone: One end of the junction varies from germline; a read error may be responsible. The gene calls are TRBV29-1 and TRBJ1-2; the D gene is possibly TRBD1 (5 bases). Germline V gene lookup returns CDR1 SQVTM and CDR2 ANQGSEA. This CDR3 comprises 13 residues. This chain's CDR3 is CSIDRQGSHGYTF. CDR3 bases: TGCAGCATTGATCGGCAGGGATCGCATGGCTACACCTTC.

The rearrangement uses TRBV28 and TRBJ2-2; D may be TRBD1 (5 bases). The CDR3 is made up of 15 amino acids. Trimming removed 5 bases from V and 6 bases from J, with 16 bases in between. Germline CDR1 reads MDHEN; CDR2 reads SYDVKM. Here the CDR3 reads CASSPLGQGAGELFF. CDR3 DNA: TGTGCCAGCAGTCCTTTAGGGCAGGGCGCCGGGGAGCTGTTTTTT. The whole variable domain, filled in from reference TRBV28 and TRBJ2-2, reads DVKVTQSSRYLVKRTGEKVFLECVQDMDHENMFWYRQDPGLGLRLIYFSYDVKMKEKGDIPEGYSVSREKKERFSLILESASTNQTSMYLCASSPLGQGAGELFFGEGSRLTVL.

This chain connects TRBV7-8 to TRBJ2-3, with 7 bases fitting TRBD2. The CDR3 loop spans 16 amino acids. Germline values: CDR1 SGHVS, CDR2 FQNEAQ. Losses at the gene ends were 1 base for V and 3 bases for J; bases not matched to a gene: 7. The CDR3 loop reads CASSLERAGLTDTQYF. DNA of the CDR3: TGTGCCAGCAGCTTAGAGAGAGCGGGGTTGACAGATACGCAGTATTTT.

The chain couples TRBV28 to TRBJ2-7; tentatively, D is TRBD2 (6 bases). From germline, CDR1 is MDHEN and CDR2 SYDVKM. V was shortened by 2 bases and J by 2 bases, with 10 bases between the two germline ends. This CDR3 spans 14 amino acids. CDR3 protein: CASSLLARAYEQYF. In nucleotides, the CDR3 is TGTGCCAGCAGTTTACTAGCGCGGGCCTACGAGCAGTACTTC.

This clone was observed once. A read error may produce the germline difference seen at one junction end. DNA for the CDR3: TGTGCCAGCAGTGAGATGAGGGTTCGGACTAGCAGGTTC. It yields the protein CASSEMRVRTSRF. The genes are TRBV2 and TRBJ2-7, with 8 bases lining up with TRBD2. The CDR3 loop spans 13 amino acids. Germline CDR1 SNHLY, CDR2 FYNNEI.

V and J are TRBV11-3 and TRBJ2-1; no reliable D call. The germline V gene has CDR1 SGHNT and CDR2 YENEEA. CDR3 size: 14 residues. The ends were cut back, 3 bases at V and 5 bases at J, with 11 bases in the middle. CDR3 DNA: TGTGCCAGCAGCTTTGGCCGCAAGGACAATGAGCAGTTCTTC. It encodes CASSFGRKDNEQFF. The full variable domain, rest sourced from reference TRBV11-3 and TRBJ2-1, is EAGVVQSPRYKIIEKKQPVAFWCNPISGHNTLYWYLQNLGQGPELLIRYENEEAVDDSQLPKDRFSAERLKGVDSTLKIQPAELGDSAVYLCASSFGRKDNEQFFGPGTRLTVL.

The J gene is TRBJ2-2, the V gene TRBV7-2; no definite D call. Trimming removed 2 bases from V and 1 base from J, with 5 bases in between. The CDR3 contains 14 residues. Germline-derived CDR1 and CDR2 are SGHTA and FQGNSA. CDR3 residues: CASSLWQNTGELFF. CDR3 nucleotide sequence: TGTGCCAGCAGCTTATGGCAGAACACCGGGGAGCTGTTTTTT. Based on the CDR3 plus reference TRBV7-2 and TRBJ2-2, the full variable domain is GAGVSQSPSNKVTEKGKDVELRCDPISGHTALYWYRQSLGQGLEFLIYFQGNSAPDKSGLPSDRFSAERTGGSVSTLTIQRTQQEDSAVYLCASSLWQNTGELFFGEGSRLTVL.

There are a few counts of this clone. The chain uses TRBV6-6 and TRBJ2-7; D is undetermined. CDR1 and CDR2 (germline): MNHNY, SVGAGI (reference sequence). The CDR3 spans 11 residues. Trimming pared 5 bases from V and 4 bases from J, leaving 6 bases between. The CDR3 sequence is CASSLRYEQYF. CDR3 bases: TGTGCCAGCAGTCTGCGATACGAGCAGTACTTC.